The source of this T cell receptor beta chain is a study of cytomegalovirus exposure and HLA in healthy donors. Findings and limits, study-wide: For most TCR sequences rarity was the rule, although some public TCRs occurred in many donors. In a later analysis, TCR beta V- and J-gene trimming showed a link to a missense DCLRE1C variant. CMV serostatus was the sole immune exposure information available.

The PCR ran on 60 Vbeta and 13 Jbeta primers. This table comes from immunoSEQ multiplex PCR, and its TCRdb copy is limited to in-frame clones, with some not included. The table includes about 130,000 clones, around 72% detected once. V shed 4 bases and J 4 bases; nucleotides not matched to a gene: 8. Looked up from germline, CDR1 is SGHKS and CDR2 is YYEKEE (reference sequence). This CDR3 is 16 amino acids long. For this clone: Its antigen is not known.

Input material: PBMCs. This sequence was found in a woman in her thirties or forties in good health and CMV-seronegative. V and J are TRBV5-5 and TRBJ2-2; 9 bases agree with TRBD1. CDR3 coding DNA: TGTGCCAGCAGCGCCCCCGGGACAGGGTCCACCGGGGAGCTGTTTTTT. Protein: CASSAPGTGSTGELFF.